Listed below are T cell receptor beta chains from one sample, sequenced in a study of blood T cells in healthy people across ages. TCRdb used MiXCR to reprocess the 5' RACE reads, holding one entry per CDR3 protein. The data contain under 2 million distinct CDR3 sequences, roughly 32% of them singletons. Sequencing input: blood. These receptors were obtained from a woman aged 25 to 45 in good health. Both conserved end residues are part of each CDR3. The D gene is left open where the match is weak. Part of the rows lack a size; the others show once, few, many or a class for expanded clones.

d_call: -; j_call: TRBJ1-2; v_call: TRBV4-1; clone_size: few; cdr3_nt: TGCGCCAGCAGCCCGGGGCCAGGGAATAACTATGGCTACACCTTC; cdr3_aa: CASSPGPGNNYGYTF
d_call: TRBD1; j_call: TRBJ2-1; v_call: TRBV6-1; clone_size: -; cdr3_nt: TGTGCCAGCAGTGGATGGACAGGGTCCAATGAGCAGTTCTTC; cdr3_aa: CASSGWTGSNEQFF
d_call: TRBD1; j_call: TRBJ1-2; v_call: TRBV18; clone_size: few; cdr3_nt: TGTGCCAGCTCAGCAGAACAGGGGACCTATGGCTACACCTTC; cdr3_aa: CASSAEQGTYGYTF
d_call: TRBD2; j_call: TRBJ2-1; v_call: TRBV20-1; clone_size: -; cdr3_nt: TGCAGTGCTAGTAGTAGCGGGGGGACCTCCTGCAATGAGCAGTTCTTC; cdr3_aa: CSASSSGGTSCNEQFF
d_call: TRBD2; j_call: TRBJ2-1; v_call: TRBV4-1; clone_size: many; cdr3_nt: TGCGCCAGCAGCCAAGAGGGGAGCGGGGCCCTCAATGAGCAGTTCTTC; cdr3_aa: CASSQEGSGALNEQFF
d_call: -; j_call: TRBJ1-4; v_call: TRBV12-3/TRBV12-4; clone_size: few; cdr3_nt: TGTGCCAGCAGTTATTCAACTAATGAAAAACTGTTTTTT; cdr3_aa: CASSYSTNEKLFF
d_call: -; j_call: TRBJ2-1; v_call: TRBV6-1; clone_size: -; cdr3_nt: TGTGCCAGCAGTGAGCCTTTGGACCCCAAAGGGCAGTTCTTC; cdr3_aa: CASSEPLDPKGQFF
d_call: TRBD2; j_call: TRBJ2-2; v_call: TRBV9; clone_size: -; cdr3_nt: TGTGCCAGCGCCGGGGCCCGGACTAGCGGGGGAGGGAACACCGGGGAGCTGTTTTTT; cdr3_aa: CASAGARTSGGGNTGELFF
d_call: TRBD1; j_call: TRBJ1-4; v_call: TRBV7-6; clone_size: -; cdr3_nt: TGTGCCAGCAGCCAGGACAGGGAGTTAACTAATGAAAAACTGTTTTTT; cdr3_aa: CASSQDRELTNEKLFF
d_call: -; j_call: TRBJ2-7; v_call: TRBV24-1; clone_size: few; cdr3_nt: TGTGCCACCAGTGATTTGGAGACGGATGAGCTGTACTTC; cdr3_aa: CATSDLETDELYF
d_call: -; j_call: TRBJ2-7; v_call: TRBV5-7; clone_size: -; cdr3_nt: TGTGCCAGCAGCTTCGAGACAGCGTCCTACGAGCAGTACTTC; cdr3_aa: CASSFETASYEQYF
d_call: TRBD1; j_call: TRBJ2-7; v_call: TRBV11-1; clone_size: -; cdr3_nt: TGTGCCGGCAGTACACAGGGGTACGAGCAGTACTTC; cdr3_aa: CAGSTQGYEQYF
d_call: -; j_call: TRBJ2-7; v_call: TRBV5-4; clone_size: -; cdr3_nt: TGTGCCAGCAGCTGGGAGGCCGGGGAGCAGTACTTC; cdr3_aa: CASSWEAGEQYF
d_call: -; j_call: TRBJ1-2; v_call: TRBV28; clone_size: few; cdr3_nt: TGTGCTGGGCAGACGGGGGCTTATGGCTACACCTTC; cdr3_aa: CAGQTGAYGYTF
d_call: -; j_call: TRBJ1-2; v_call: TRBV9; clone_size: -; cdr3_nt: TGCGCCAGCAGCGATGACGAAAGGGCTTACTATGGCTACACCTTC; cdr3_aa: CASSDDERAYYGYTF
d_call: -; j_call: TRBJ1-5; v_call: TRBV12-3/TRBV12-4; clone_size: many; cdr3_nt: TGTGCCAGCAGTTTAGACGGGAGGGATCAGCCCCAGCATTTT; cdr3_aa: CASSLDGRDQPQHF
d_call: -; j_call: TRBJ2-1; v_call: TRBV20-1; clone_size: few; cdr3_nt: TGCAGTGCTAGAGTTCCATCGGTGGGCGAGTTCTTC; cdr3_aa: CSARVPSVGEFF
d_call: -; j_call: TRBJ2-5; v_call: TRBV7-8; clone_size: few; cdr3_nt: TGTGCCAGCAGCTTAGAGAGGGTAGGAGAGACCCAGTACTTC; cdr3_aa: CASSLERVGETQYF
d_call: -; j_call: TRBJ1-4; v_call: TRBV4-1; clone_size: few; cdr3_nt: TGCGCCAGCAGCCTCCGGACAGCTGAAAAACTGTTTTTT; cdr3_aa: CASSLRTAEKLFF
d_call: TRBD1; j_call: TRBJ2-1; v_call: TRBV7-9; clone_size: -; cdr3_nt: TGTGCCAGCAGCCCCGGGACAGGGGAGAATGAGCAGTTCTTC; cdr3_aa: CASSPGTGENEQFF